This TCR beta chain appears in the sequencing data of a study of cytomegalovirus exposure and HLA in healthy donors (dated by TCRdb to 2016 to 2017). Study-level background: In an earlier analysis of roughly 590 of the donors, approximately 300 Gb of sequence data and approximately 120 million unique TCR beta sequences from 180 million or so T cells were reported. An early release covering 550 to 700 HLA-typed donors comprised around 300 gigabases of sequencing data and around 80 million unique TCR sequences. Of the roughly 410 genotyped donors, less than 90% were placed in the genetic ancestry cluster associated with self-reported Caucasian donors. The aim of the study was to test whether cataloging public T cell receptors could identify signatures of past pathogen exposure. Using immunosequencing, the study profiled T cell repertoires from some 670 subjects and related those repertoires to cytomegalovirus serostatus. Besides the first cohort of 500 to 700 subjects, a separate validation cohort made up of around 120 different subjects was used. To predict cytomegalovirus infection status, the study brought together high-throughput TCR immunosequencing, statistical association of individual TCRs with disease status, and machine learning. To study patterns of TCR occurrence, a later analysis re-analyzed previously published TCR beta repertoires from several hundred donors and added high-resolution HLA genotyping. The later analysis used no new phenotypic data to find candidate immune exposures, relying instead on TCR beta sequences and their occurrence across donors. In an earlier analysis of roughly 540 of the donors, high-throughput TCR beta sequencing was used to judge whether each TCR beta V gene segment behaved as functional or pseudogenic. Donor age, sex, ethnicity and CMV serostatus were compiled alongside the repertoire data. Genome-wide SNP genotypes for about three fifths of the roughly 700 donors were used in a later genetic analysis, which treated that subset as a discovery cohort. All discovery cohort repertoires had been generated on a single sequencing platform. Both class I and class II loci were covered by HLA typing, at four-digit resolution. Typing coverage differed by locus: A, B, C, DRB1 and DQB1 were typed in about 620-640 donors, DQA1 in 500 to 550, DPA1 in roughly 590, and DPB1 in 400 to 490. Roughly five DR-DQ haplotypes were handled as single units for association and clustering because linkage in the cohort was strong. Among some 410 genotyped donors of the cohort, an average of around 240,000 unique TCR beta nucleotide sequences were sequenced per donor, approximately 20% of them non-productive.

Cut back by 1 base and 8 bases, the V and J ends lie 9 bases apart. Looking up the germline V gene (reference sequence) yields CDR1 SGHKS and CDR2 YYEKEE. From the cysteine up to the phenylalanine, the CDR3 has a length of 12 residues. The retained sequence is limited to the CDR3, 36 bases, with the frame set at the first base. In total, 666 healthy bone marrow donors made up the cohort. At the time of sampling, every cohort member was nominally healthy, though immune exposures that went unrecorded were likely present. The donor was CMV seronegative and belonged to the group of 352 seronegative cohort members. Each donor provided a peripheral blood sample, and peripheral blood mononuclear cells were used for TCR beta sequencing. The Qiagen DNeasy Blood Extraction Kit was used to extract genomic DNA from the blood cell samples. As to this clone: Its antigen is currently not known. It has no much larger one-base neighbor in the sample; base qualities were not kept.

Library preparation employed the immunoSEQ multiplex PCR assay. A mixture of 60 forward primers for TCR Vbeta segments and 13 reverse primers for TCR Jbeta segments was used in the multiplex PCR. Amplification of the CDR3 region of rearranged TCR beta genes was performed with a multiplex PCR assay on genomic DNA. On the Illumina HiSeq System, the amplified TCR beta libraries were sequenced as 87-base-pair reads. The authors' pipeline ran thus. Across the 670 or so repertoires, a later analysis counted 60 million to 90 million unique TCR beta chains, around 10 million of which were shared by at least two donors. A nearest-neighbor algorithm error-corrected the raw reads and collapsed the reads into unique sequences, merging closely related sequences to remove PCR and sequencing errors. CDR3 sequences were aligned to IMGT reference sequences to assign V, D and J gene segments. Each retained sequence needed at least a six-nucleotide match to both a V gene segment and a J gene segment. A rearrangement was called productive if the CDR3 had no stop codons and remained in frame with V and J, and every other rearrangement was called non-productive. CDR3 was defined by IMGT convention, running from the second conserved V-encoded cysteine to the conserved J-encoded phenylalanine. In an earlier analysis of around 600 of the donors, sequences lacking an unambiguous match to a single V gene segment were excluded. In an earlier analysis of approximately 590 of the donors, V segments were called functional above 56.7% productive rearrangements and were called segregating when the between-donor standard deviation exceeded 5%. To diagnose cytomegalovirus status from the catalog of TCR beta chain sequences, a statistical classification framework was built. In a later analysis, TCR nucleotide sequences were compared against IMGT/GENE-DB human TR gene sequences so that V and J genes could be assigned. A later analysis assigned CDR3 sequences and most-parsimonious VDJ recombination scenarios with the TCRdist pipeline. In a later analysis, each TCR beta chain was defined by its CDR3 amino acid sequence together with its V-gene family, and reads without a unique V-gene family were excluded. As a way to deal with suspected cross-contamination and a sequencing artifact, a later analysis dropped under 600 nucleotide sequences that were highly shared and had low generation probability. In a later analysis, a clonal expansion index for each public chain was calculated from normalized within-repertoire ranks of inferred template counts. Generation probabilities in a later analysis came from a VDJ recombination model fitted to out-of-frame rearrangements, and those results were checked against IGoR. In a later analysis, hypergeometric tests were used to score TCR-TCR, TCR-HLA and TCR-CMV co-occurrence, with a repertoire-size bias correction applied to TCR pairs. False discovery rates were estimated in a later analysis by permuting HLA or CMV assignments 20 times. In a later analysis, co-occurring TCRs were grouped using DBSCAN, and TCRdist sequence similarity was added for clustering within HLA-allele-positive subsets. Repertoires with fewer than 30,000 or more than 120,000 public chains, plus five repertoires with anomalous nucleotide sharing, were excluded from co-occurrence clustering. Entries here come from immuneACCESS through TCRdb and include only in-frame sequences with V and J called. Some clones fail to appear in such tables; in the studies checked, an unresolved V gene covers under half of the shortfall, and the cause of the remainder is unknown. V, J and clone size are taken as reported in that table, and D and trimming were inferred from the DNA itself. The sample table contains more than 100,000 clones; only one count was recorded for approximately 77% of them. 1.3% of the sample is taken by the ten largest.

Study-wide conclusions, independent of this receptor: In the study, around 160 TCR beta chains were listed as associated with cytomegalovirus. Correlated functional status among segregating V segments might be attributable to linkage disequilibrium, but an unknown experimental factor could not be ruled out. Compared with the roughly 600-donor mean, donors in an Asian-associated ancestry cluster had fewer N-insertions in productive TCRs, according to a later genetic analysis. Most TCR sequences were seen in very few donors, while some public TCRs were found in many individuals. The classifier was reported to diagnose cytomegalovirus status with high specificity and sensitivity in both the original and validation cohorts. Because counts were too low, roughly 18 rarely observed V segments, including chromosome 9 orphons, were left out of the earlier analysis of 500 to 750 of the donors. Three of the identified cytomegalovirus-associated TCR beta chains were confirmed in vitro to be specific for cytomegalovirus antigens. When HLA alleles, especially DR and DQ, strongly co-occurred, TCR associations were difficult to assign to individual alleles. A further reported finding was that TCR beta sequences accurately predicted the HLA-A and HLA-B alleles for most subjects in the first cohort. HLA typing was unavailable for some donors at each locus, so association tests used only the typed subset. In a later analysis, several top co-occurrence clusters were reported to appear linked to parvovirus B19, influenza, CMV and Epstein-Barr virus. Some IMGT-functional V segments, including TRBV6-2 and TRBV6-3, could not be told apart with the 87-base-pair reads, so those segments were excluded. According to a later analysis, most CMV-associated TCR beta chains appeared to be HLA-restricted, and the HLA associations seemed to be driven largely by CMV exposure. The only immune exposure information available for the cohort was CMV serostatus. A group of highly shared sequence variants was considered likely to be a technical artifact of the sequencing pipeline. The presence/absence analyses assumed that sequencing depth was roughly uniform across donors, and that assumption may not be true. A later analysis found that HLA-associated TCR beta chains were more clonally expanded and had lower generation probabilities than equally common non-associated chains. In a later analysis, TCR association rates were found to vary across HLA loci, with the most associated TCRs seen for DRB1 alleles and the fewest for HLA-C alleles. In an earlier analysis of 587 of the donors, most TCR beta V segments were observed in productive rearrangements about 90% or about 30% of the time, broadly matching IMGT annotations. An association between a missense DCLRE1C variant and V-gene and J-gene trimming of TCR beta chains was found in a later genetic analysis and replicated in an independent cohort. This cohort had only TCR beta chains sequenced, and the lack of alpha or paired-chain data limited which features could be detected. It was suggested by the authors that the approach could potentially be generalized to other disease states and immunological phenotypes. A later analysis associated about 16,000 TCR beta sequences with specific HLA alleles at a false discovery rate of 0.05.

Sequencing was performed on PBMCs. The receptor comes from a woman in her thirties or forties in good health and CMV-seronegative. Recombination connected TRBV5-5 to TRBJ1-1; too little of a D gene remains to name it. The sequenced DNA is TGTGCCAGCAGCTTGTCCAGCGGCGAAGCTTTCTTT. It codes for CASSLSSGEAFF.